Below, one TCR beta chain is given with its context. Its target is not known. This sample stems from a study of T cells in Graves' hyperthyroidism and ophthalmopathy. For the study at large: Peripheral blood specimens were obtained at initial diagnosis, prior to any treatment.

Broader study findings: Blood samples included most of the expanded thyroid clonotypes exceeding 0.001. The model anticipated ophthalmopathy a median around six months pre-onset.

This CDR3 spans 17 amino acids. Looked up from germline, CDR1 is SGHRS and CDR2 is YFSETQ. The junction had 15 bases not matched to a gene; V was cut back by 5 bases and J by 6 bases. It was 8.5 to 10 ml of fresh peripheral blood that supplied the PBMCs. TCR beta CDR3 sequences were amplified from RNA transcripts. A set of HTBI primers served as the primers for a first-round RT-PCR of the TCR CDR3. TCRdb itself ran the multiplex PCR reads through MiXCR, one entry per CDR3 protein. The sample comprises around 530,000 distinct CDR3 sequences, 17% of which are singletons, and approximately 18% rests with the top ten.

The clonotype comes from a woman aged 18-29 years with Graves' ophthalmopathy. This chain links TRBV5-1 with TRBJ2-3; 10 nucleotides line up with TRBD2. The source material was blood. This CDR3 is CASRMPRLAGSGDTQYF. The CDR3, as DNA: TGCGCCAGCAGGATGCCCAGACTAGCGGGCAGTGGGGATACGCAGTATTTT. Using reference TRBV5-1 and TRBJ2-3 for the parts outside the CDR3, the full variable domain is KAGVTQTPRYLIKTRGQQVTLSCSPISGHRSVSWYQQTPGQGLQFLFEYFSETQRNKGNFPGRFSGRQFSNSRSEMNVSTLELGDSALYLCASRMPRLAGSGDTQYFGPGTRLTVL.